This T cell receptor (beta chain) emerged from a study of blood T cell repertoires in COVID-19 (dated by TCRdb to 2020 to 2022). Study-wide context: Samples covering the acute and convalescent phases of COVID-19 were provided by collaborators in the United States, Italy and Spain. The prospective study material was composed of cDNA or gDNA derived from T cells, B-cell-depleted T cells, or PBMCs. Deeply sampled blood TCRbeta repertoires from subjects exposed to, actively infected with, or recovered from COVID-19 were included in the dataset. The repertoires were released in a freely available public database meant as a resource for research on the immune response to SARS-CoV-2. The samples were drawn from two sources: the first 160 participants of the ongoing ImmuneRACE study, and fewer than 1,500 subjects contributed by 6 global collaborators. Sample metadata almost always included a de-identified subject ID, COVID-19 status, age in years and sex. Where available, HLA class I and class II types were taken from metadata supplied by the sample provider and were not determined by assay-based typing.

About this clone: Its target antigen remains unknown. The record has no base qualities; no much larger clone is one base away.

Participants in the prospective study were enrolled through a virtual design, were aged about 18 to 90 years, and lived in approximately 25 United States geographic areas. In the prospective study, cohorts were assigned on the basis of participant-reported clinical history obtained from a screening survey and a study questionnaire. Recovered participants in ImmuneRACE Cohort 3 were defined as having two consecutive negative NP/OP PCR tests, clearance from a healthcare professional, or resolution of symptoms. In the prospective study, mobile phlebotomists collected whole blood, serum and a nasopharyngeal or oropharyngeal swab from each participant. Participants in the prospective study had the option to provide additional blood draws and questionnaires over a roughly 2-month period. Blood samples from the prospective study were shipped frozen or at room temperature prior to DNA extraction. The CDR3 runs 16 residues from the cysteine to the phenylalanine. Only the CDR3 DNA stays, 48 bases, in frame from base 1. The germline V gene (reference sequence) specifies LNHDA as CDR1 and SQIVND as CDR2. Compared with germline, V lacks 4 bases and J lacks 2 bases; bases without a gene match: 9.

Beyond this particular receptor, the publication reports: How much clinical and demographic metadata was included differed by source and by participant, and the metadata was provided uncurated.

The immunoSEQ Assay, a bias-controlled multiplex PCR, was used to amplify TCRbeta CDR3 regions from genomic DNA. For the original study's pipeline: Nucleated cell counts per sample were estimated from amplification of reference gene primers within the assay. Sequence reads were collapsed and filtered to measure the absolute abundance of every unique TCRbeta CDR3 rearrangement. For each sample, productive Simpson clonality was calculated as the square root of Simpson's diversity index over productive rearrangements. Drawn from immuneACCESS, this table holds only the in-frame rearrangements with V and J called that TCRdb kept. Clones are partly lost; checked studies trace under half to an unresolved V gene and leave the rest unexplained. D and trimming come from the DNA, and the V and J calls and clone size come from that table. A total of a few hundred thousand clones appear in this sample, around 89% of them only once. Jointly, the top ten make up around 9.5% of the sample.

Recombination linked TRBV19 to TRBJ2-7; 9 bases in the junction line up with TRBD1. This sequence was found in a woman aged 40 to 55 who had recovered from COVID-19. The sample comprised PBMCs or T cells enriched from blood (not recorded which). The DNA reads TGTGCCAGTAGTACCCCTTTGGGACAGGGTACCTACGAGCAGTACTTC. This encodes CASSTPLGQGTYEQYF. Reference TRBV19 and TRBJ2-7 proteins supply the regions before and after the CDR3; the full variable domain is: DGGITQSPKYLFRKEGQNVTLSCEQNLNHDAMYWYRQDPGQGLRLIYYSQIVNDFQKGDIAEGYSVSREKKESFPLTVTSAQKNPTAFYLCASSTPLGQGTYEQYFGPGTRLTVT.